A single sample gave rise to the 10 T cell receptor beta chains below, sequenced in a study of blood T cell repertoires in COVID-19. Repertoires were generated with immunoSEQ multiplex PCR, while TCRdb's copy carries only in-frame clones and drops some. The repertoire holds about 480,000 clones, with roughly 88% as singletons. Sequenced material: PBMCs or T cells enriched from blood (not recorded which). The receptor set was obtained from a woman aged 40 to 50 who had recovered from COVID-19.

The CDR3 is CASSFGTGGTEAFF. Here the CDR3 DNA reads TGTGCCAGCAGTTTTGGGACAGGGGGGACTGAAGCTTTCTTT. The chain uses TRBV27 and TRBJ1-1, with 11 bases fitting TRBD1. J gave up 5 bases and V 3 bases, and 2 bases lay outside the gene matches. The CDR3 contains 14 residues. Germline loops: CDR1 MNHEY, CDR2 SMNVEV (reference sequence).

This clone was detected ten times or more. The chain joins TRBV4-2 to TRBJ1-3; D remains ambiguous. The germline V and J ends were trimmed by 0 bases and 1 base, with 13 bases remaining between them. In germline, CDR1 is LGHNA, CDR2 YNFKEQ. CDR3 length: 17 amino acids. The CDR3 region is CASSQEFAGLSGNTIYF. CDR3 in DNA: TGTGCCAGCAGCCAAGAGTTCGCGGGCCTTTCTGGAAACACCATATATTTT.

This chain joins TRBV19 and TRBJ1-3; 9 nucleotides agree with TRBD1. The ends lost 4 bases at V and 2 bases at J; junction bases unmatched: 3. Germline-derived CDR1 and CDR2 are LNHDA and SQIVND (reference sequence). The CDR3 spans 15 residues. CDR3 region: CASSNTGGTGNTIYF. The CDR3 DNA is TGTGCCAGTAGTAATACAGGGGGCACTGGAAACACCATATATTTT.

This chain joins TRBV28 and TRBJ1-1, with 7 bases lining up with TRBD1. This CDR3 has 14 residues. CDR1 and CDR2 from the germline V gene are MDHEN and SYDVKM. With 6 bases clipped from V and 4 bases from J, the junction kept 8 bases outside the gene matches. The CDR3 reads CASSEGQPGTEAFF. The CDR3 nucleotides read TGTGCCAGCAGCGAGGGACAGCCAGGCACTGAAGCTTTCTTT.

This clone was seen a single time. The chain couples TRBV7-9 to TRBJ1-2; D uncertain. CDR1 and CDR2 from the germline V gene are SEHNR and FQNEAQ (reference sequence). The CDR3 has 14 residues. V gave up 3 bases and J gave up 3 bases, with 11 bases separating them. Here the CDR3 reads CASSFGKDDYGYTF. The CDR3 DNA reads as TGTGCCAGCAGCTTCGGGAAAGATGACTATGGCTACACCTTC. The full variable domain, in which reference TRBV7-9 and TRBJ1-2 provide the parts outside the CDR3, is DTGVSQNPRHKITKRGQNVTFRCDPISEHNRLYWYRQTLGQGPEFLTYFQNEAQLEKSRLLSDRFSAERPKGSFSTLEIQRTEQGDSAMYLCASSFGKDDYGYTFGSGTRLTVV.

The CDR3 region is CASSATSGAYEQYF. The CDR3 nucleotides read TGTGCCAGTAGCGCCACTAGCGGGGCCTACGAGCAGTACTTC. The chain couples TRBV19 to TRBJ2-7; 10 nucleotides align to TRBD2. Germline V gives CDR1 LNHDA, CDR2 SQIVND (reference sequence). The length of the CDR3 is 14 residues. V lost 6 bases to trimming and J lost 2 bases; unmatched junction nucleotides: 4. Supplemented by reference TRBV19 and TRBJ2-7, the full variable domain reads DGGITQSPKYLFRKEGQNVTLSCEQNLNHDAMYWYRQDPGQGLRLIYYSQIVNDFQKGDIAEGYSVSREKKESFPLTVTSAQKNPTAFYLCASSATSGAYEQYFGPGTRLTVT.

The J gene is TRBJ2-7, the V gene TRBV4-3; D is uncertain. The V end was cut by 1 base, the J end by 2 bases, with 12 bases between. In germline, CDR1 is LGHNA, CDR2 YSLEER. The CDR3 covers 15 residues. In nucleotides, the CDR3 is TGCGCCAGCAGCCAAGCCGTACAGCCTACCTACGAGCAGTACTTC. This sequence encodes CASSQAVQPTYEQYF.

V gene TRBV2 combines with J gene TRBJ2-1, with a possible D match to TRBD1 (5 bases). The V and J ends lost 7 bases and 9 bases respectively, with 7 bases between them. Germline CDR1 SNHLY, CDR2 FYNNEI. CDR3 length equals 10 residues. In DNA form, the CDR3 reads TGTGCCAGCATCCAGGGTGAGCAGTTCTTC. Translating gives CASIQGEQFF. The whole variable domain, remainder taken from reference TRBV2 and TRBJ2-1, is EPEVTQTPSHQVTQMGQEVILRCVPISNHLYFYWYRQILGQKVEFLVSFYNNEISEKSEIFDDQFSVERPDGSNFTLKIRSTKLEDSAMYFCASIQGEQFFGPGTRLTVL.

The genes are TRBV7-2 and TRBJ1-3; 10 bases are shared with TRBD1. The V gene end was trimmed by 4 bases and the J gene end by 3 bases; junction bases not matched to a gene: 3. Germline V lookup: CDR1 SGHTA, CDR2 FQGNSA. The CDR3 runs to 15 residues. The CDR3 region has the DNA TGTGCCAGCAGCTCGACAGGGGGCAGTGGAAACACCATATATTTT. It is translated as CASSSTGGSGNTIYF.

This chain uses TRBV10-3 with TRBJ2-1; no clear D. Germline V gives CDR1 ENHRY, CDR2 SYGVKD. Trimming cost V 0 bases and J 4 bases, with 4 bases left between them. The CDR3 is 13 amino acids. The CDR3 sequence is CAISESVYNEQFF. For the CDR3, the DNA is TGTGCCATCAGTGAGTCCGTTTACAATGAGCAGTTCTTC.